This TCR beta chain appears in the sequencing data of a study of blood T cell repertoires in COVID-19. As for the study in general: PBMCs, B-cell-depleted T cells, or T cells provided the cDNA or gDNA that made up the material.

The germline CDR1 and CDR2 sequences are MGHRA and YSYEKL. The CDR3 length is 15 residues. J lost 5 bases, V lost 4 bases, and 8 bases had no gene match. Authors' processing steps: How many nucleated cells were present was estimated from reference gene primer amplification. TCRdb's copy holds only in-frame clones and misses some; the assay was immunoSEQ multiplex PCR. V, J and clone size reflect that table, while D and trimming were determined from the DNA. The profile covers over 200,000 clones, with 83% appearing a single time and over 1% taken by the ten largest. It was during active infection that Seattle patients were enrolled and then longitudinally followed.

The receptor comes from a woman aged 25 to 39 with COVID-19, enrolled during active disease. The V and J genes are TRBV4-1 and TRBJ2-1; 7 nucleotides agree with TRBD2. What was sequenced was peripheral blood. The CDR3 DNA reads as TGCGCCAGCAGCCGAGCGGGACGGATGGACAATGAGCAGTTCTTC. Translated: CASSRAGRMDNEQFF.